This entry concerns a single TCR beta chain. Antigen: not known. This sample stems from a study of T cells in Graves' hyperthyroidism and ophthalmopathy. Broader study findings: Most thyroid clonotypes expanded above 0.001 appeared in blood too.

Regions amplified from RNA transcripts were the TCR beta CDR3 regions. Researchers ran a first-round RT-PCR on the TCR CDR3 using the HTBI primer set. MiXCR was run by TCRdb on the multiplex PCR reads, yielding one entry per CDR3 protein. The table includes 540,000 or so distinct CDR3 sequences, about 15% detected once. The CDR3 runs 17 residues. Trimming at V came to 5 bases and at J to 4 bases, leaving 11 bases not matched to a gene. CDR1 and CDR2 from the germline V gene are MRHNA and SNTAGT. Hyperthyroidism had been newly diagnosed in patients aged 18 to 65, and its duration was under 2 months. Diagnoses were established using clinical symptoms, serum thyroxine and TRAb, thyroid ultrasound and orbital computed tomography.

The sequencing input was blood. The V gene is TRBV6-4, the J gene TRBJ2-3, with 11 positions matching TRBD2. The clonotype originates from a woman aged 30 to 39 with Graves' hyperthyroidism. CDR3 DNA sequence: TGTGCCAGCAGTCGACTAGCGGGGTCGGTGGGCCCAGATACGCAGTATTTT. Translation gives CASSRLAGSVGPDTQYF.